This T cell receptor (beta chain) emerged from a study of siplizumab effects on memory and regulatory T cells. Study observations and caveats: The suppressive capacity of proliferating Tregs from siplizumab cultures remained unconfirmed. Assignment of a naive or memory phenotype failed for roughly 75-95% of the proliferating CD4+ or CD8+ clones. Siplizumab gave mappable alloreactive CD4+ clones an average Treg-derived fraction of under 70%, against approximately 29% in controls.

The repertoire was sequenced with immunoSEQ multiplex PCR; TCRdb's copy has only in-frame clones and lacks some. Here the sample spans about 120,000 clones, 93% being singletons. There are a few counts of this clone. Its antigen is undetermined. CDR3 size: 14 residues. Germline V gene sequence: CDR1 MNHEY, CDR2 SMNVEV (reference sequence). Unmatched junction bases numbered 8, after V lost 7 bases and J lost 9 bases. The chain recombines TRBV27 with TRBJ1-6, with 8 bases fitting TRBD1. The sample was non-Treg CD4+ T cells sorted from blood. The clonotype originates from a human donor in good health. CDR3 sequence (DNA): TGTGCCAGCACCCCGGACAGGGTTGGTTCACCCCTCCACTTT. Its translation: CASTPDRVGSPLHF.